This T cell receptor (beta chain) was identified during a study of blood T cells in healthy people across ages (dated by TCRdb to the mid-2010s). In the study overall: In model experiments, roughly one uniquely barcoded TCR beta cDNA molecule per two T cells was captured by template switching. To track age-related changes in TCR beta repertoire diversity, the study relied on deep sequencing normalized with unique cDNA molecular identifiers. The donors were divided into four age groups: young (average around 17 years), middle-aged (around 37), aged (approximately 62) and long-lived (roughly 88). To avoid experimental bias, donors of different ages were randomly spread across the sequencing lanes. Two additional independent replicas of 1 million unique cDNA reads from the same blood draw were analyzed for two donors (one aged 18 to 30 and one aged 80 or older). Broad study findings and their caveats: A strong correlation was found between observed TCR beta diversity and the percentage of naive T cells measured by flow cytometry. Observed TCR beta diversity per million T cells fell roughly linearly with age, and a significant reduction was already apparent by age around 36. Compared with the aged group, the long-lived group had more naive CD4+ T cells, fewer expanded clones and increased TCR diversity, suggesting age selection. Total diversity estimates from one million sequenced T cells were considered lower bounds and underestimates. Conclusive comparison of naive and antigen-experienced compartments was prevented by the profiling of bulk unsorted PBMCs. Donor CMV infection status was unknown, potentially confounding age-related changes in expanded clonotypes.

Systemically healthy Caucasian individuals from Russia, 39 in total and aged about 6 to 95 years, were included as donors. Each donor gave approximately 10 milliliters of peripheral blood, collected into EDTA-treated Vacutainer tubes. Ficoll-Paque density-gradient centrifugation was used to isolate PBMCs, with at least 7 million per sample. Total RNA was extracted from PBMCs with Trizol reagent, with at least 5 micrograms obtained per sample. The percentages of naive CD45RAhigh/CD27high T cells were determined by flow cytometry on a PBMC aliquot from every donor. Library construction relied on 5' RACE. Reads for this sample came from an Illumina HiSeq 2500. A second roughly 6 to 12 cycle PCR used a sample-barcoded 5' primer and a J-beta primer mix. A template-switch 5' adaptor carrying 12 random nucleotides introduced a unique molecular identifier onto each TCR beta cDNA molecule. Each sample yielded at least 2.5 million CDR3-containing paired-end reads. All of the RNA was converted into first-strand cDNA using the Mint cDNA synthesis kit, with a TRBC-specific oligonucleotide serving as the primer. After uracil-DNA glycosylase treatment, a first 18-cycle PCR used universal primers M1SS and BC2_uni_R on all cDNA. From the authors' description of their analysis: Normalization of each sample was performed by random selection of 1 million high-quality reads, each carrying a distinct molecular identifier. Reads sharing molecular identifiers were discarded rather than binned into consensus sequences. MiTCR, set to a Q25 quality threshold and the strictest error-elimination algorithm, was used for CDR3 identification, clonotype clustering and error correction. A nonparametric unseen species model with Euler transformation was used to estimate lower-bound total TCR beta diversity. TCRdb applied fastp at Q25 and MiXCR to the public reads, then kept only in-frame beta chains. Under each unique CDR3 protein, matching rows form one entry showing the most common genes and DNA. The V and J calls and clone size come from TCRdb's table, not from the authors' own analysis. Counted in this sample were more than 1 million distinct CDR3 sequences; under 55% of them appeared once. The top ten clonotypes cover approximately 17% of the sample.

As for this clonotype: Its target antigen remains unknown. No much larger clone exists at a distance of one base, and base qualities are not known.

The sequencing sample was made of blood. This TCR was sampled from an older woman in good health.

The CDR3 region reads CASGQTSVTGRGEQYF. The DNA sequence is TGTGCCAGCGGACAAACGTCCGTGACAGGGAGGGGTGAGCAGTACTTC. The rearrangement joined TRBV27 to TRBJ2-7; the D gene may be TRBD1 or TRBD2, since each aligns over 7 bases. The germline V gene (reference sequence) specifies MNHEY as CDR1 and SMNVEV as CDR2. Inclusive of the bounding cysteine and phenylalanine, the CDR3 is 16 residues long. Kept here is only the CDR3 DNA, which spans 48 bases and is read in frame from base 1. Trimming costs V 8 bases and J 7 bases, and their ends lie 27 bases apart.